This T cell receptor (beta chain) is from a study of cytomegalovirus exposure and HLA in healthy donors. The PCR contained 60 Vbeta and 13 Jbeta primers. The data were produced by immunoSEQ multiplex PCR, yet TCRdb's version contains in-frame clones alone and is incomplete. The table has 50,000 to 70,000 clones, approximately 60% seen once. Notes on the study in general: In a later analysis, specific HLA alleles were associated with under 20,000 TCR beta sequences at a 0.05 false discovery rate. As was reported, the HLA-A and HLA-B alleles of most subjects were accurately predicted from TCR beta sequences. Earlier findings revealed that most TCR beta V segments proved productive either about 87% or about 30% of the time. Later work found most CMV-associated TCR beta chains apparently HLA-restricted.

Notes on this clone: Its target is not known.

CDR3 length: 14 amino acids. Trimming removed 6 bases at V and 3 bases at J, with 17 bases between. The germline V gene encodes CDR1 SQVTM and CDR2 ANQGSEA. The rearrangement links TRBV29-1 to TRBJ2-5; D remains ambiguous. The TCR comes from a man aged 30 to 45 in good health and CMV-seronegative. The specimen sequenced was PBMCs. The CDR3 DNA reads as TGCAGCGTCCACGCTTTGTTGAGTAAAGAGACCCAGTACTTC. It specifies CSVHALLSKETQYF.